Each of the 5 T cell receptor beta chains below was sequenced from the same sample in a study of CD8 T cells in ankylosing spondylitis. One entry per CDR3 protein, called by TCRdb with MiXCR from the 5' RACE reads. Among over 130,000 distinct CDR3 sequences listed, approximately 44% were seen once. The sequenced sample was synovial fluid, either unsorted or a sorted T cell fraction (not recorded which). All receptors come from a male donor with ankylosing spondylitis.

CDR3 residues: CASSLLSPNINEQFF. CDR3 in DNA: TGCGCCAGCAGCTTGCTCAGTCCGAATATCAATGAGCAGTTCTTC. The chain is built from TRBV5-1 and TRBJ2-1; D is undetermined. V lost 1 base and J 6 bases, leaving 14 bases between the germline ends. The germline V gene encodes CDR1 SGHRS and CDR2 YFSETQ. The CDR3 totals 15 residues.

The rearrangement links TRBV21-1 to TRBJ2-3; the D segment call TRBD1 is taken from the table without a DNA check. TRBV21-1 is labeled a pseudogene. This CDR3 has 16 residues. The CDR3 nucleotides read TGTGCCAGCAGCAAGAGTACAGGGATAAGCACAGATACGCAGTATTTT. It translates to CASSKSTGISTDTQYF.

This clonotype showed up just a few times. The gene calls are TRBV6-5 and TRBJ2-3, with 9 bases matching TRBD2. Germline V CDR1 and CDR2: MNHEY, SVGAGI. The CDR3 covers 15 residues. Trimming took 2 bases from V and 1 from J; bases not matched to a gene: 1. The CDR3 DNA reads TGTGCCAGCAGTTACGTAGCGGGGGGCACAGATACGCAGTATTTT. Translated: CASSYVAGGTDTQYF.

CDR3 sequence: CASSLAGGLAEIRRKDEQFF. The CDR3 bases are TGTGCCAGCAGTTTAGCGGGGGGACTAGCGGAGATACGCCGTAAGGATGAGCAGTTCTTC. This chain uses TRBV12-3 or TRBV12-4 with TRBJ2-1; 11 nucleotides line up with TRBD2. The CDR3 runs to 20 residues. Unmatched junction bases numbered 18, after V lost 0 bases and J lost 8 bases.

This clonotype was detected only a few times. The chain links TRBV12-3 or TRBV12-4 to TRBJ2-7; D remains ambiguous. CDR3 length: 12 residues. Trimming removed 2 bases at V and 2 bases at J, with 4 bases between. The CDR3 nucleotides read TGTGCCAGCAGTTTAAACACCTACGAGCAGTACTTC. Residues: CASSLNTYEQYF.